The 5 T cell receptor beta chains reported below all come from one sample, sequenced in a study of regulatory T cells in long-lasting Graves disease. TCR beta libraries were built with iRepertoire HTBI primers and Arm-PCR of CDR3 regions. TCRdb reprocessed the multiplex PCR reads via MiXCR and lists one record per CDR3 protein. The profile shows 410,000 or so distinct CDR3 sequences, just under 15% of them singletons. Described time point: newly diagnosed GD, antithyroid drugs for less than 3 months. RNA extracted from PBMCs served as the sequencing template. The data also belong to a second study, concerning T cells in Graves' hyperthyroidism and ophthalmopathy.

Material: peripheral blood mononuclear cells (PBMCs), obtained at new diagnosis, from a patient treated with antithyroid drugs. These receptors originate from a woman aged 25-40 years with Graves disease.

The table lists this clonotype with a few counts. The chain couples TRBV7-6 to TRBJ1-2; D is uncertain. Germline lookup yields CDR1 SGHVS and CDR2 FNYEAQ. This CDR3 spans 13 amino acids. V was shortened by 6 bases and J by 8 bases, with 16 bases between the two germline ends. In DNA, the CDR3 is TGTGCCAGCAGTCTGGGCGGGTTTGACGGCTACACCTTC. The encoded protein is CASSLGGFDGYTF.

In this sample, this clonotype turned up many times. The chain combines TRBV29-1 with TRBJ2-5, with a possible D match to TRBD1 (5 bases). CDR1 and CDR2 (germline): SQVTM, ANQGSEA. Trimming removed 7 bases from V and 5 bases from J, with 20 bases in between. CDR3 length equals 14 residues. DNA of the CDR3: TGCAGCGCCCCGTTGCAGGGCTTAAGGGAGACCCAGTACTTC. It is translated as CSAPLQGLRETQYF. The full variable domain, with the rest looked up from reference TRBV29-1 and TRBJ2-5, is SAVISQKPSRDICQRGTSLTIQCQVDSQVTMMFWYRQQPGQSLTLIATANQGSEATYESGFVIDKFPISRPNLTFSTLTVSNMSPEDSSIYLCSAPLQGLRETQYFGPGTRLLVL.

This clonotype came up many times. J is TRBJ1-1 and V is TRBV30, with D possibly being TRBD1 (6 bases). Germline lookup yields CDR1 GTSNPN and CDR2 SVGIG (reference sequence). CDR3 length: 16 residues. Trimming removed 3 bases at V and 3 bases at J, with 20 bases between. The CDR3 DNA is TGTGCCTGGAGATACCGGGACACATCGAGATACACTGAAGCTTTCTTT. Protein sequence: CAWRYRDTSRYTEAFF.

This chain links TRBV6-2 or TRBV6-3 with TRBJ2-3; D unclear. The closer fit of TRBJ1-5 to the DNA end suggests the J call may be wrong. This CDR3 has 16 amino acids. CDR1 and CDR2 from the germline V gene are MNHEY and SVGEGT. The CDR3 loop reads CASRSRPDQIQDTQHF. In DNA, the CDR3 is TGTGCCAGCAGAAGCCGACCCGATCAGATTCAAGATACGCAGCATTTT.

This clonotype was seen ten or more times. The chain joins TRBV7-2 to TRBJ2-5; tentatively, D is TRBD2 (5 bases). V shed 1 base and J shed 5 bases, with 14 bases lying between them. The germline CDR1 and CDR2 sequences are SGHTA and FQGNSA. The CDR3 is made up of 15 amino acids. The CDR3 reads CASSLGFPWRETQYF. CDR3 DNA: TGTGCCAGCAGCTTAGGGTTCCCCTGGAGGGAGACCCAGTACTTC.